The 18 T cell receptor beta chains listed next were all sequenced from one sample in a study of blood T cell repertoires in COVID-19. The repertoire was sequenced with immunoSEQ multiplex PCR; TCRdb's copy has only in-frame clones and lacks some. The table records about 130,000 clones, approximately 90% of them present only once. The sequencing sample was made of peripheral blood. The receptor source for this set is a man aged 55-75 years with COVID-19, enrolled during active disease.

The DNA of the CDR3 is TGTGCCAGCAGTTCATCAGGGCGGACTGAAGCTTTCTTT. Its protein is CASSSSGRTEAFF. The chain joins TRBV12-3 or TRBV12-4 to TRBJ1-1; D might be TRBD1 (5 bases). V was pared by 4 bases and J by 5 bases, with 11 bases between. This CDR3 has 13 amino acids.

This chain connects TRBV5-1 to TRBJ1-4; 7 bases are a match to TRBD1. In germline, CDR1 is SGHRS, CDR2 YFSETQ. After removal of 0 bases from V and 3 bases from J, the junction contained 2 bases not matched to a gene. There are 15 residues in the CDR3. CDR3: CASSLEGAANEKLFF. DNA for the CDR3: TGCGCCAGCAGCTTGGAGGGGGCAGCTAATGAAAAACTGTTTTTT.

This clone has a single count. The CDR3 region has the DNA TGTGCCAGCAGTGACATCAGATGGACAGGGGAAAACATTCAGTACTTC. This gives the protein CASSDIRWTGENIQYF. The genes are TRBV6-1 and TRBJ2-4; 9 nucleotides align to TRBD1. V lost 3 bases and J lost 5; bases outside the gene matches: 8. The germline V gene encodes CDR1 MNHNS and CDR2 SASEGT. CDR3 length: 16 residues.

The chain has TRBV2 and TRBJ2-7; the D gene is possibly TRBD1 (6 bases). V lost 6 bases and J lost 0, with 18 bases in between. Germline assignment: CDR1 SNHLY and CDR2 FYNNEI. This CDR3 comprises 16 residues. CDR3 DNA sequence: TGTGCCAGCAGGAGAAACAGGGCCCTCAGCTCCTACGAGCAGTACTTC. It encodes CASRRNRALSSYEQYF.

This clone was seen just once. This chain joins TRBV7-9 and TRBJ1-1; unclear D gene. Germline V CDR1 and CDR2: SEHNR, FQNEAQ (reference sequence). V shed 2 bases and J shed 1 base, with 5 bases lying between them. CDR3 length: 13 residues. The CDR3 coding sequence is TGTGCCAGCAGCTTAAGAGGGAACACTGAAGCTTTCTTT. It translates to CASSLRGNTEAFF.

This chain uses TRBV13 with TRBJ2-7; D is possibly TRBD2 (7 bases). Germline values: CDR1 PRHDT, CDR2 FYEKMQ (reference sequence). V lost 6 bases and J 0 bases, leaving 24 bases between the germline ends. The CDR3 has 18 amino acids. The CDR3 reads CASRLGGGHHFRSYEQYF. The DNA of the CDR3 is TGTGCCAGCAGACTGGGGGGGGGCCACCACTTTCGCTCCTACGAGCAGTACTTC.

The rearrangement uses TRBV6-6 and TRBJ1-1; TRBD1 agrees at 9 bases. The germline V gene encodes CDR1 MNHNY and CDR2 SVGAGI (reference sequence). This CDR3 spans 16 amino acids. J lost 1 base, V lost 5 bases, and 8 bases had no gene match. Here the CDR3 DNA reads TGTGCCAGCAGTCGATACAGGGGGCTGGCGAACACTGAAGCTTTCTTT. This encodes CASSRYRGLANTEAFF.

CDR3 nucleotide sequence: TGCGCCAGCAGCGACAACGGCAATCAGCCCCAGCATTTT. Its translation is CASSDNGNQPQHF. The V call is TRBV5-1, the J call TRBJ1-5; D gene unclear. Trimming left V 4 bases short and J 2 bases short, with 7 bases between. The CDR3 consists of 13 residues. Looked up from germline, CDR1 is SGHRS and CDR2 is YFSETQ.

The chain combines TRBV10-2 with TRBJ1-2; D unclear. Germline lookup yields CDR1 WSHSY and CDR2 SAAADI. This CDR3 has 21 amino acids. V lost 6 bases and J 4 bases, leaving 36 bases between the germline ends. For the CDR3, the DNA is TGCGCCAGCAGGGGAGCACAGTTTGACCCTATACTATCCGGTGGGGTCTATGGCTACACCTTC. It translates to CASRGAQFDPILSGGVYGYTF.

V is TRBV7-3 and J is TRBJ2-5; 10 positions match TRBD2. Germline V gene lookup returns CDR1 SGHTA and CDR2 FQGTGA. The CDR3 has 16 amino acids. V lost 4 bases and J lost 4; bases outside the gene matches: 9. CDR3 sequence reads: CASSSLGLATGETQYF. The CDR3 DNA reads as TGTGCCAGCAGCTCCCTGGGACTAGCGACAGGAGAGACCCAGTACTTC.

There are a few counts of this clone. The V call is TRBV11-2, the J call TRBJ1-3, with 7 bases matching TRBD1. Trimming cost V 1 base and J 4 bases; bases outside gene matches: 13. CDR3 length: 18 amino acids. In germline, CDR1 is SGHAT, CDR2 FQNNGV. CDR3 sequence: CASSLAYPTGLAGNTIYF. The CDR3 bases are TGTGCCAGCAGCTTAGCATATCCGACAGGGCTAGCAGGAAACACCATATATTTT.

The chain combines TRBV6-5 with TRBJ1-2; possibly TRBD1 for D (5 bases). The CDR3 totals 15 residues. The V end was cut by 6 bases, the J end by 8 bases, with 22 bases between. Germline V gene data show CDR1 as MNHEY and CDR2 as SVGAGI. The CDR3 sequence is CASSPTRGTLGGYTF. DNA for the CDR3: TGTGCCAGCAGCCCCACGCGGGGCACCTTAGGAGGCTACACCTTC.

CDR3 in DNA: TGTGCCAGCAGCTTAATCCGGGGGGGCAACACCGGGGAGCTGTTTTTT. Amino acids: CASSLIRGGNTGELFF. The chain has TRBV11-2 and TRBJ2-2; 8 bases are shared with TRBD2. This CDR3 contains 16 residues. Unmatched junction bases numbered 4, after V lost 2 bases and J lost 2 bases. Germline V gene lookup returns CDR1 SGHAT and CDR2 FQNNGV.

The chain couples TRBV28 to TRBJ2-7, with TRBD2 identical over 8 bases. The CDR3 is 16 residues long. Trimming removed 6 bases from V and 2 bases from J; junction bases left unmatched: 12. The germline V gene encodes CDR1 MDHEN and CDR2 SYDVKM. The CDR3 nucleotides are TGTGCCAGCAGCACCCCCTGGGGGCGGGGGGCCTACGAGCAGTACTTC. Amino acid sequence: CASSTPWGRGAYEQYF. Filled out from reference TRBV28 and TRBJ2-7, the complete variable domain reads DVKVTQSSRYLVKRTGEKVFLECVQDMDHENMFWYRQDPGLGLRLIYFSYDVKMKEKGDIPEGYSVSREKKERFSLILESASTNQTSMYLCASSTPWGRGAYEQYFGPGTRLTVT.

CDR3 DNA sequence: TGTGCCAGCAGTCGAGACCCAGGGTACAATAACTATGGCTACACCTTC. The encoded protein is CASSRDPGYNNYGYTF. The genes are TRBV6-6 and TRBJ1-2, with TRBD1 as a possible D gene (5 bases). This CDR3 contains 16 residues. Deletions cut 5 bases from V and 1 base from J, with 17 bases between. Germline CDR1 and CDR2: MNHNY and SVGAGI (reference sequence).

This clone has just one count. The chain is built from TRBV9 and TRBJ2-1; 11 bases map to TRBD2. The CDR3 consists of 17 residues. Germline lookup yields CDR1 SGDLS and CDR2 YYNGEE. V shed 0 bases and J 8 bases; nucleotides not matched to a gene: 10. This CDR3 is CASSVAASGGFVDEQFF. DNA of the CDR3: TGTGCCAGCAGCGTAGCGGCTAGCGGGGGGTTCGTGGATGAGCAGTTCTTC.

This chain joins TRBV6-1 and TRBJ1-2, with TRBD1 matching over 7 bases. V lost 2 bases to trimming and J lost 1 base; unmatched junction nucleotides: 1. CDR1 and CDR2 (germline): MNHNS, SASEGT. CDR3 length: 14 amino acids. CDR3 sequence: CASSEWDSNYGYTF. CDR3 in DNA: TGTGCCAGCAGTGAATGGGACAGTAACTATGGCTACACCTTC.

This chain joins TRBV18 and TRBJ1-6; 11 nucleotides match TRBD1. Germline lookup yields CDR1 KGHSH and CDR2 LQKENI. V trimming: 3 bases; J trimming: 5 bases; junction bases outside the gene matches: 0. The CDR3 consists of 15 residues. The CDR3 loop reads CASSPGQGDNSPLHF. Written as DNA, the CDR3 is TGTGCCAGCTCACCGGGACAGGGGGATAATTCACCCCTCCACTTT.